The present T cell receptor beta chain was sequenced within a study of Ad26.COV2.S vaccination and SARS-CoV-2 variants. Points from the study as a whole: Recipients of vaccine and of placebo showed similar breadth of their non-spike TCR repertoires. Substantial breadth in spike-specific CD8+ and CD4+ T cell responses was reportedly seen after vaccination. Among vaccine recipients, spike-specific TCR breadth exceeded that of placebo recipients.

About this clone itself: Antigen unknown.

Germline V lookup: CDR1 SGHDN, CDR2 FVKESK. This CDR3 has 14 amino acids. V was cut by 1 base and J by 5 bases, with 9 bases left in between. Sequencing was performed with immunoSEQ multiplex PCR; in TCRdb, only in-frame clones are kept and a portion is missing. The sample gives about 180,000 clones, 87% of which show up once; around 6.3% is in the top ten. The starting material was peripheral blood, obtained after recovery from COVID-19. The gene calls are TRBV14 and TRBJ2-1; the D gene is possibly TRBD1 (5 bases). The receptor was derived from a human donor who had recovered from COVID-19. The CDR3 reads CASSQGAGHNEQFF. In DNA, the CDR3 is TGTGCCAGCAGCCAAGGGGCAGGGCACAATGAGCAGTTCTTC.